One sample yielded the 28 T cell receptor beta chains listed below, sequenced in a study of T cells in Graves' hyperthyroidism and ophthalmopathy. Amplification yielded TCR beta CDR3 regions, with RNA transcripts as the source. The TCR CDR3 was amplified in a first-round RT-PCR using the HTBI primer set. TCRdb fed the multiplex PCR reads into MiXCR, producing one record per CDR3 protein. The data contain 600,000 to 850,000 distinct CDR3 sequences, roughly a sixth of them singletons. The specimen sequenced was blood. Receptor source: a woman in her fifties or sixties with Graves' hyperthyroidism that later progressed to Graves' ophthalmopathy.

This clonotype was counted only a few times. The chain has TRBV6-5 and TRBJ1-1; D unresolved. V was shortened by 0 bases and J by 2 bases, with 4 bases between the two germline ends. This CDR3 is 13 amino acids long. Germline V gene data show CDR1 as MNHEY and CDR2 as SVGAGI. The CDR3 DNA reads TGTGCCAGCAGTTACTCCACAAACACTGAAGCTTTCTTT. Its translation: CASSYSTNTEAFF.

This clonotype was counted at least ten times. The V gene is TRBV12-3 or TRBV12-4, the J gene TRBJ2-3, with D possibly TRBD1 on 6 matching bases. The ends were cut back, 5 bases at V and 1 base at J, with 13 bases in the middle. This CDR3 contains 15 residues. CDR3 nucleotide sequence: TGTGCCAGCAGTCCGAGCAGGGGCGGCACAGATACGCAGTATTTT. It yields the protein CASSPSRGGTDTQYF.

V gene TRBV11-2 combines with J gene TRBJ2-7; 10 bases are shared with TRBD1. The ends lost 4 bases at V and 3 bases at J; junction bases unmatched: 18. This CDR3 is 19 amino acids long. Germline CDR1 reads SGHAT; CDR2 reads FQNNGV. DNA of the CDR3: TGTGCCAGCAGCTCGCTGAGGCGGGACAGGGGCAAGCCAGGCTACGAGCAGTACTTC. Translation gives CASSSLRRDRGKPGYEQYF.

V usage is TRBV12-3 or TRBV12-4 and J usage is TRBJ1-6, with D unclear. The CDR3 has 13 amino acids. V was clipped by 6 bases and J by 7 bases, with 10 bases between them. CDR3 loop: CASRGPENSPLHF. CDR3 nucleotides: TGTGCCAGCAGGGGCCCAGAGAATTCACCCCTCCACTTT.

This clonotype has a count of ten or more. The V call is TRBV9, the J call TRBJ2-5, with 8 bases aligning to TRBD1. From germline, CDR1 is SGDLS and CDR2 YYNGEE. The CDR3 loop spans 15 amino acids. V trimming: 3 bases; J trimming: 0 bases; junction bases outside the gene matches: 4. CDR3 sequence (DNA): TGTGCCAGCAGCGGAGAGGACAGGGACCAAGAGACCCAGTACTTC. Its protein is CASSGEDRDQETQYF. The whole variable domain, filled in from reference TRBV9 and TRBJ2-5, reads DSGVTQTPKHLITATGQRVTLRCSPRSGDLSVYWYQQSLDQGLQFLIQYYNGEERAKGNILERFSAQQFPDLHSELNLSSLELGDSALYFCASSGEDRDQETQYFGPGTRLLVL.

This clonotype appeared a few times. The junction differs from germline at one of its ends, possibly a read error. This chain links TRBV7-7 with TRBJ2-2; TRBD2 agrees at 9 bases. This CDR3 is built from 15 residues. Germline CDR1 is SSHAT and CDR2 is FNYEAQ (reference sequence). The DNA for the CDR3 is TGTGCTAGCAGCCCCGGACTAGCGAGCACCGGGGAGCTGTTTTTT. It yields the protein CASSPGLASTGELFF.

There are many counts of this clonotype. This chain joins TRBV5-1 and TRBJ2-3, with D possibly being TRBD1 (6 bases). V lost 4 bases, J lost 1 base, and 13 bases lay in between. The CDR3 totals 15 residues. Germline V gives CDR1 SGHRS, CDR2 YFSETQ. The CDR3 region is CASSPWSGGTDTQYF. CDR3 nucleotide sequence: TGCGCCAGCAGCCCCTGGTCAGGGGGCACAGATACGCAGTATTTT.

This clonotype was counted many times. The J gene is TRBJ2-7, the V gene TRBV5-6; 9 bases agree with TRBD1. Per the germline V gene, CDR1 is SGHDT and CDR2 is YYEEEE. Trimming took 5 bases from V and 0 from J; bases not matched to a gene: 9. This CDR3 spans 16 amino acids. CDR3 bases: TGTGCCAGCAGGGAAACGGGGACAGGGTCCTCCTACGAGCAGTACTTC. Its translation: CASRETGTGSSYEQYF.

This clonotype came up many times. The V gene is TRBV7-2, the J gene TRBJ1-2; a weak D match, TRBD1 (6 bases). The germline V gene has CDR1 SGHTA and CDR2 FQGNSA. CDR3 length: 13 amino acids. Trimming removed 5 bases from V and 3 bases from J, with 10 bases in between. The chain's CDR3 is CASSPGQYYGYTF. CDR3 sequence (DNA): TGTGCCAGCAGCCCAGGACAGTACTATGGCTACACCTTC.

This clonotype was counted only a few times. The chain couples TRBV6-6 to TRBJ1-4; unclear D gene. V was trimmed by 0 bases and J by 6 bases, leaving 17 bases between them. Germline-derived CDR1 and CDR2 are MNHNY and SVGAGI (reference sequence). The CDR3 covers 17 residues. This CDR3 is CASSYSGAAGQDEKLFF. The DNA for the CDR3 is TGTGCCAGCAGTTACTCGGGTGCCGCAGGTCAGGATGAAAAACTGTTTTTT.

This clonotype has just a few counts. The CDR3 DNA reads TGTGCCAGCAGGCCCTTAAGCGGGGACCGTGAGCAGTTCTTC. This codes for CASRPLSGDREQFF. The rearrangement joins TRBV6-1 to TRBJ2-1; 7 nucleotides match TRBD2. Trimming cost V 6 bases and J 9 bases; bases outside gene matches: 11. Germline assignment: CDR1 MNHNS and CDR2 SASEGT. The CDR3 sequence is 14 residues long.

This clonotype appeared many times. The rearrangement joins TRBV20-1 to TRBJ2-7; TRBD1 matches at 7 bases. The CDR3 loop spans 13 amino acids. In germline, CDR1 is DFQATT, CDR2 SNEGSKA (reference sequence). Germline trimming cut 6 bases from V and 3 bases from J; bases unmatched to any gene: 8. The CDR3 loop is CSATRGNLYEQYF. In nucleotides, the CDR3 is TGCAGTGCGACCAGGGGGAATCTCTACGAGCAGTACTTC.

The genes are TRBV7-8 and TRBJ1-6; D perhaps matches TRBD1 (5 bases). There are 17 residues in the CDR3. Germline CDR1 reads SGHVS; CDR2 reads FQNEAQ. V lost 2 bases to trimming and J lost 9 bases, with 20 bases between them. This CDR3 reads CASSLLSPQVGGSPLHF. CDR3 sequence (DNA): TGTGCCAGCAGCTTACTCTCGCCACAGGTCGGAGGTTCACCCCTCCACTTT. Combining the CDR3 with reference TRBV7-8 and TRBJ1-6 gives the whole variable domain GAGVSQSPRYKVAKRGQDVALRCDPISGHVSLFWYQQALGQGPEFLTYFQNEAQLDKSGLPSDRFFAERPEGSVSTLKIQRTQQEDSAVYLCASSLLSPQVGGSPLHFGNGTRLTVT.

Ten or more counts support this clonotype. The V call is TRBV11-2, the J call TRBJ1-1; 7 bases match TRBD1. Looked up from germline, CDR1 is SGHAT and CDR2 is FQNNGV. This CDR3 is 15 amino acids long. The trim removed 3 bases at V and 7 bases at J, leaving 11 bases unmatched. The DNA for the CDR3 is TGTGCCAGCAGCTTCTTGACACAGGGGTTTGGTGAAGCTTTCTTT. This gives the protein CASSFLTQGFGEAFF.

The rearrangement links TRBV4-2 to TRBJ2-1; D not certain. The CDR3 is 14 residues long. The germline V gene has CDR1 LGHNA and CDR2 YNFKEQ. The V gene lost 0 bases and the J gene lost 2 bases, with 5 bases spanning the gap. The CDR3 DNA sequence: TGTGCCAGCAGCCAAGATTTGACCTACAATGAGCAGTTCTTC. This translates into CASSQDLTYNEQFF.

This chain uses TRBV5-1 with TRBJ2-1; 9 nucleotides agree with TRBD1. The trim removed 3 bases at V and 9 bases at J, leaving 10 bases unmatched. Germline V gene sequence: CDR1 SGHRS, CDR2 YFSETQ. This CDR3 comprises 15 residues. CDR3 region: CASSSGQGTSREQFF. In DNA form, the CDR3 reads TGCGCCAGCAGCTCCGGACAGGGGACGTCCCGTGAGCAGTTCTTC. Full variable domain (missing parts from reference TRBV5-1 and TRBJ2-1): KAGVTQTPRYLIKTRGQQVTLSCSPISGHRSVSWYQQTPGQGLQFLFEYFSETQRNKGNFPGRFSGRQFSNSRSEMNVSTLELGDSALYLCASSSGQGTSREQFFGPGTRLTVL.

CDR3 DNA sequence: TGCAGTGCTAGGACTAGCGGGGAGGACGTGTTTTTT. Amino acid sequence: CSARTSGEDVFF. The chain joins TRBV20-1 to TRBJ2-2; 11 positions agree with TRBD2. The CDR3 is 12 residues long. Trimming took 3 bases from V and 15 from J; bases not matched to a gene: 6. Germline CDR1 DFQATT, CDR2 SNEGSKA (reference sequence).

This clonotype was observed a few times. The V and J genes are TRBV19 and TRBJ1-5, with a weak D call TRBD1 (6 bases). The germline CDR1 and CDR2 sequences are LNHDA and SQIVND (reference sequence). The CDR3 length is 16 residues. V was clipped by 7 bases and J by 0 bases, with 16 bases between them. In DNA form, the CDR3 reads TGTGCCAGTACCGGGACAACTACTGGTAGCAATCAGCCCCAGCATTTT. Its protein is CASTGTTTGSNQPQHF.

J is TRBJ1-1 and V is TRBV7-9, with D perhaps matching TRBD1 (5 bases). Germline CDR1 reads SEHNR; CDR2 reads FQNEAQ (reference sequence). CDR3 length: 13 amino acids. The ends were cut back, 6 bases at V and 2 bases at J, with 10 bases in the middle. This chain's CDR3 is CASRPGTNTEAFF. CDR3 nucleotide sequence: TGTGCCAGCAGGCCCGGGACTAACACTGAAGCTTTCTTT.

As for this clonotype: A read error may produce the germline difference seen at one junction end. This chain links TRBV18 with TRBJ2-3, with D maybe TRBD2 (5 bases). The CDR3 is 16 amino acids. Per germline, CDR1 KGHSH and CDR2 LQKENI. The CDR3 spells CASPPPPGEGSDTQYF. CDR3 DNA sequence: TGTGCCAGCCCACCACCGCCCGGAGAGGGTTCAGATACGCAGTATTTT.

The chain employs TRBV6-1 and TRBJ1-5, with D unresolved. Germline V gives CDR1 MNHNS, CDR2 SASEGT. V was clipped by 8 bases and J by 2 bases, with 13 bases between them. The CDR3 runs to 14 residues. In nucleotides, the CDR3 is TGTGCCAGCTGGCCCGGGGTTGGCAATCAGCCCCAGCATTTT. Its translation is CASWPGVGNQPQHF.

This clonotype was picked up many times. This sequence joins TRBV6-1 and TRBJ1-2; D is unresolved. The CDR3 spans 14 residues. Germline CDR1 reads MNHNS; CDR2 reads SASEGT. Deletions cut 0 bases from V and 4 bases from J, with 9 bases between. CDR3 amino acids: CASSEALGPYGYTF. CDR3 coding DNA: TGTGCCAGCAGTGAAGCGCTCGGTCCCTATGGCTACACCTTC.

This clonotype has ten or more counts. The rearrangement uses TRBV2 and TRBJ2-3, with D perhaps TRBD1 or TRBD2 (6 bases each). From germline, CDR1 is SNHLY and CDR2 FYNNEI. The CDR3 is 14 amino acids. V dropped 3 bases and J dropped 5 bases, with 12 bases sitting between them. In nucleotides, the CDR3 is TGTGCCAGCAGTGATCGGGGGCTCAGAGATACGCAGTATTTT. Translated: CASSDRGLRDTQYF.

This clonotype was seen a handful of times. V gene TRBV18 combines with J gene TRBJ2-7, with 9 bases fitting TRBD2. The V gene's germline CDR1 is KGHSH and CDR2 LQKENI. The CDR3 contains 14 residues. J lost 6 bases, V lost 3 bases, and 6 bases had no gene match. The CDR3 protein is CASSPKRGDPEQYF. Written as DNA, the CDR3 is TGTGCCAGCTCACCTAAGCGGGGGGACCCCGAGCAGTACTTC.

The genes are TRBV7-3 and TRBJ2-5; 9 bases are shared with TRBD1. Germline-derived CDR1 and CDR2 are SGHTA and FQGTGA. The CDR3 is 16 amino acids. V trimming: 4 bases; J trimming: 5 bases; junction bases outside the gene matches: 11. CDR3: CASSWGPGQGGETQYF. In nucleotides, the CDR3 is TGTGCCAGCAGCTGGGGGCCGGGACAGGGTGGTGAGACCCAGTACTTC.

This clonotype was seen repeatedly, ten times or more. The chain joins TRBV3-1 to TRBJ2-1; TRBD2 aligns across 7 bases. Losses at the gene ends were 6 bases for V and 8 bases for J; bases not matched to a gene: 7. Germline CDR1 and CDR2: LGHDT and YNNKEL (reference sequence). The CDR3 has 13 amino acids. The CDR3 DNA is TGTGCCAGCAGGAGACTAGCCAGCGATGAGCAGTTCTTC. As protein: CASRRLASDEQFF.

This sequence joins TRBV19 and TRBJ2-2; 14 nucleotides line up with TRBD2. In germline, CDR1 is LNHDA, CDR2 SQIVND (reference sequence). The junction had 13 bases not matched to a gene; V was cut back by 3 bases and J by 1 base. The CDR3 runs 21 residues. Written as DNA, the CDR3 is TGTGCCAGTAGTATCAAATCTGCACCCGGACTAGCGGGGGGGAACACCGGGGAGCTGTTTTTT. Its translation: CASSIKSAPGLAGGNTGELFF.

This clonotype was observed a single time. This sequence may be a read error, since a much larger clone differs from it by one base. The CDR3 reads CASSEGSSTEAFF. The CDR3 DNA reads TGTGCCAGCAGTGAAGGATCAAGCACTGAAGCTTTCTTT. This rearrangement joins TRBV2 to TRBJ1-1; D not certain. The CDR3 has 13 amino acids. Germline CDR1 SNHLY, CDR2 FYNNEI. With 1 base removed from V and 4 bases from J, the gap between germline ends came to 7 bases.